This TCR beta chain came from a study of blood T cells in healthy people across ages. Study-level points and caveats: The study could not conclusively compare naive and antigen-experienced cells, given its unsorted PBMCs.

With respect to this clonotype: What it binds is not known.

A J-beta primer mix and a sample-barcoded 5' primer were used in a second PCR of roughly 7 to 12 cycles. TCRdb re-analysed the 5' RACE reads in MiXCR, keeping a single row per CDR3 protein. This sample yields over 600,000 distinct CDR3 sequences, of which approximately 40% are seen a single time; about 30% belongs to the top ten. The germline gives CDR1 MNHEY, CDR2 SVGEGT. The CDR3 sequence is 13 residues long. Deletions cut 11 bases from V and 6 bases from J, with 19 bases between. This TCR came from a man of 80 years or more in good health. This chain uses TRBV6-2 or TRBV6-3 with TRBJ1-2; no clear D. The sequenced sample was blood. The CDR3 loop reads CAVTFVAGNGYTF. The CDR3 coding sequence is TGTGCCGTCACATTTGTCGCGGGGAATGGCTACACCTTC.